This T cell receptor (beta chain) originates from a study of blood T cell repertoires in COVID-19. The assay was immunoSEQ multiplex PCR, and TCRdb's table has in-frame clones only and misses some. The sample contains around 140,000 clones, about four fifths of which appear only once. The length of the CDR3 is 11 residues. V was trimmed by 3 bases and J by 4 bases, leaving 6 bases between them. Germline CDR1 and CDR2: DFQATT and SNEGSKA (reference sequence). Material for sequencing was peripheral blood. The sequence came from a human donor in a cohort sampled during active COVID-19. The chain is built from TRBV20-1 and TRBJ2-5; D ambiguous. The CDR3 spells CSASAVETQYF. The CDR3 bases are TGCAGTGCTAGTGCCGTAGAGACCCAGTACTTC.